Shown below are 21 T cell receptor beta chains from a single sample sequenced in a study of OX40 agonist ivuxolimab in advanced cancers. Using immunoSEQ multiplex PCR, the repertoire was profiled, and TCRdb retains in-frame clones only, with some absent. The table includes 150,000 to 190,000 clones, 94% detected once. This sample comprised CD4+ or CD8+ T cells sorted from blood, obtained in a trial of the OX40 agonist ivuxolimab. All receptors derive from an adult with an advanced solid tumor such as melanoma, head and neck, liver or kidney cancer.

This sequence joins TRBV15 and TRBJ1-4; a possible D gene is TRBD1 (5 bases). The CDR3 has 17 residues. With 5 bases removed from V and 0 bases from J, the gap between germline ends came to 16 bases. Germline CDR1 reads LNHNV; CDR2 reads YYDKDF (reference sequence). The CDR3 sequence is CATSSGPTRATNEKLFF. Written as DNA, the CDR3 is TGTGCCACCAGCTCGGGACCGACTCGTGCAACTAATGAAAAACTGTTTTTT.

The chain carries TRBV2 and TRBJ2-1, with D possibly TRBD1 on 5 matching bases. The CDR3 spans 13 residues. Trimming left V 1 base short and J 8 bases short, with 9 bases between. The germline CDR1 and CDR2 sequences are SNHLY and FYNNEI. The CDR3 is CASSEERGDEQFF. In DNA form, the CDR3 reads TGTGCCAGCAGTGAAGAAAGGGGCGATGAGCAGTTCTTC. Looking up the rest from reference TRBV2 and TRBJ2-1 gives the full variable domain: EPEVTQTPSHQVTQMGQEVILRCVPISNHLYFYWYRQILGQKVEFLVSFYNNEISEKSEIFDDQFSVERPDGSNFTLKIRSTKLEDSAMYFCASSEERGDEQFFGPGTRLTVL.

V gene TRBV28 combines with J gene TRBJ2-5, with TRBD2 as a possible D gene (6 bases). CDR3 length: 16 residues. Germline lookup yields CDR1 MDHEN and CDR2 SYDVKM. Trimming took 5 bases from V and 1 from J, leaving 17 bases between them. In DNA, the CDR3 is TGTGCCAGCAGTCCCGGGGGACTTCTCGGCCAAGAGACCCAGTACTTC. As protein: CASSPGGLLGQETQYF.

This chain links TRBV13 with TRBJ2-1, with D unresolved. The V gene's germline CDR1 is PRHDT and CDR2 FYEKMQ (reference sequence). Trimming cost V 4 bases and J 0 bases, with 13 bases left between them. The CDR3 loop spans 16 amino acids. CDR3 bases: TGTGCCAGCAGCTACACCCGGGTCAGCTCCTACAATGAGCAGTTCTTC. Its protein product is CASSYTRVSSYNEQFF.

This chain joins TRBV9 and TRBJ1-2; D not resolved. Germline CDR1 reads SGDLS; CDR2 reads YYNGEE. CDR3 length equals 14 residues. V lost 0 bases, J lost 4 bases, and 10 bases lay in between. Here the CDR3 DNA reads TGTGCCAGCAGCGTAGGACACTCTTTCTATGGCTACACCTTC. The encoded protein is CASSVGHSFYGYTF.

The chain has TRBV27 and TRBJ2-7; possible D gene TRBD1, 5 bases. From germline, CDR1 is MNHEY and CDR2 SMNVEV (reference sequence). CDR3 length equals 13 residues. V was shortened by 6 bases and J by 1 base, with 10 bases between the two germline ends. The CDR3 spells CASRRSGSYEQYF. The CDR3 DNA follows: TGTGCCAGCAGAAGGTCAGGGTCCTACGAGCAGTACTTC.

This chain uses TRBV20-1 with TRBJ1-4; no firm D call. Germline CDR1 is DFQATT and CDR2 is SNEGSKA (reference sequence). The CDR3 is 10 residues long. Trimming stripped 3 bases from V and 4 bases from J, with 0 bases between. CDR3 DNA: TGCAGTGCTAGTAATGAAAAACTGTTTTTT. Protein product: CSASNEKLFF.

Of note for this clone: The sample carries other DNA sequences with the same CDR3. This chain joins TRBV28 and TRBJ2-7; D is ambiguous. CDR1 is MDHEN and CDR2 is SYDVKM in the germline V gene. V gave up 6 bases and J gave up 0 bases, with 9 bases separating them. The CDR3 has 13 amino acids. Written as DNA, the CDR3 is TGTGCCAGCAGCCCGCCAGGCTCCTACGAGCAGTACTTC. Translated, it gives CASSPPGSYEQYF.

This chain links TRBV5-1 with TRBJ2-1, with 14 nucleotides matching TRBD2. Germline trimming cut 4 bases from V and 3 bases from J; bases unmatched to any gene: 3. The CDR3 has 16 residues. From germline, CDR1 is SGHRS and CDR2 YFSETQ. The CDR3 reads CASSAGTSGSYNEQFF. DNA of the CDR3: TGCGCCAGCAGCGCAGGGACTAGCGGGAGCTACAATGAGCAGTTCTTC. Filled out from reference TRBV5-1 and TRBJ2-1, the complete variable domain reads KAGVTQTPRYLIKTRGQQVTLSCSPISGHRSVSWYQQTPGQGLQFLFEYFSETQRNKGNFPGRFSGRQFSNSRSEMNVSTLELGDSALYLCASSAGTSGSYNEQFFGPGTRLTVL.

The V gene is TRBV7-6, the J gene TRBJ2-2; D unclear. Germline CDR1 reads SGHVS; CDR2 reads FNYEAQ. This CDR3 spans 12 amino acids. Trimming shortened V by 1 base and J by 6 bases, and 3 bases separated the two germline ends. In nucleotides, the CDR3 is TGTGCCAGCAGCTTAGATTCCGGGGAGCTGTTTTTT. Translated: CASSLDSGELFF.

In this sample, this clone turned up a few times. The chain is built from TRBV11-2 and TRBJ1-6; possible D gene TRBD1, 6 bases. Germline CDR1 SGHAT, CDR2 FQNNGV. The germline V and J ends were trimmed by 5 bases and 7 bases, with 12 bases remaining between them. The CDR3 contains 14 residues. CDR3 in amino acids: CASSHRDINSPLHF. The CDR3 nucleotides are TGTGCCAGCAGCCACCGGGACATCAATTCACCCCTCCACTTT.

This sequence joins TRBV5-4 and TRBJ1-2; no definite D call. Trimming shortened V by 0 bases and J by 4 bases, and 10 bases separated the two germline ends. The CDR3 covers 14 residues. The germline gives CDR1 SGHNT, CDR2 YYREEE (reference sequence). CDR3 in amino acids: CASSLDWVGYGYTF. DNA of the CDR3: TGTGCCAGCAGCTTGGATTGGGTTGGCTATGGCTACACCTTC.

The chain recombines TRBV28 with TRBJ1-5, with a weak D call TRBD1 (5 bases). Germline V gives CDR1 MDHEN, CDR2 SYDVKM. Trimming took off 7 bases at V and 2 bases at J, with 18 bases between the two ends. The CDR3 is made up of 16 amino acids. CDR3 in amino acids: CASILGGGGGNQPQHF. The CDR3 DNA follows: TGTGCCAGCATTCTTGGGGGAGGAGGTGGCAATCAGCCCCAGCATTTT.

This clone showed up just once. The gene calls are TRBV19 and TRBJ2-7, with TRBD2 identical over 10 bases. This CDR3 contains 14 residues. Unmatched junction bases numbered 6, after V lost 6 bases and J lost 4 bases. Germline assignment: CDR1 LNHDA and CDR2 SQIVND (reference sequence). The CDR3 here is CASRLAGERYEQYF. The CDR3 region has the DNA TGTGCCAGTAGGCTAGCGGGAGAGAGGTACGAGCAGTACTTC.

The J gene is TRBJ2-3, the V gene TRBV5-5; D unresolved. The CDR3 is 14 residues long. V lost 7 bases, J lost 0 bases, and 12 bases lay in between. Germline CDR1 SGHKS, CDR2 YYEKEE (reference sequence). CDR3 amino acids: CASAPAWSTDTQYF. The CDR3 region has the DNA TGTGCCAGCGCACCTGCCTGGAGCACAGATACGCAGTATTTT.

This rearrangement joins TRBV5-6 to TRBJ1-2; TRBD1 matches at 11 bases. The V segment lost 3 bases and the J segment 6 bases; nucleotides outside the gene matches: 4. This CDR3 has 14 amino acids. The germline gives CDR1 SGHDT, CDR2 YYEEEE. The CDR3 spells CASSWTGGANGYTF. The CDR3 DNA follows: TGTGCCAGCAGCTGGACAGGGGGCGCGAATGGCTACACCTTC.

The rearrangement links TRBV27 to TRBJ2-1; TRBD2 matches 8 bases. The CDR3 is 15 amino acids. Germline V gene sequence: CDR1 MNHEY, CDR2 SMNVEV (reference sequence). Trimming at V came to 7 bases and at J to 7 bases, leaving 12 bases not matched to a gene. In nucleotides, the CDR3 is TGTGCCAGCAACCGGTGGGCTAGCGGGTGGAATGAGCAGTTCTTC. Protein product: CASNRWASGWNEQFF.

The rearrangement joins TRBV7-2 to TRBJ2-7, with TRBD2 matching over 8 bases. The ends lost 5 bases at V and 5 bases at J; junction bases unmatched: 14. The CDR3 consists of 16 residues. Per the germline V gene, CDR1 is SGHTA and CDR2 is FQGNSA. The CDR3 DNA reads TGTGCCAGCAGCGCCCGCCCCCCGGGACTAGGGGACGAGCAGTACTTC. Translation gives CASSARPPGLGDEQYF. Drawing the rest from reference TRBV7-2 and TRBJ2-7, the complete variable domain is GAGVSQSPSNKVTEKGKDVELRCDPISGHTALYWYRQSLGQGLEFLIYFQGNSAPDKSGLPSDRFSAERTGGSVSTLTIQRTQQEDSAVYLCASSARPPGLGDEQYFGPGTRLTVT.

The chain couples TRBV7-2 to TRBJ2-7; D call uncertain. Germline V gene lookup returns CDR1 SGHTA and CDR2 FQGNSA. Deletions cut 2 bases from V and 0 bases from J, with 5 bases between. The CDR3 consists of 13 residues. As DNA, the CDR3 is TGTGCCAGCAGCTTAAACCCCTCCTACGAGCAGTACTTC. Amino acids: CASSLNPSYEQYF.

This clone was seen just once. V is TRBV18 and J is TRBJ2-5, with D uncertain. CDR3 size: 12 residues. Deletions cut 2 bases from V and 3 bases from J, with 4 bases between. CDR1 is KGHSH and CDR2 is LQKENI in the germline V gene. The CDR3 sequence: CASSPWEETQYF. CDR3 bases: TGTGCCAGCTCACCATGGGAAGAGACCCAGTACTTC.

The chain is built from TRBV19 and TRBJ2-7, with 12 positions matching TRBD1. The length of the CDR3 is 15 residues. CDR1 and CDR2 (germline): LNHDA, SQIVND (reference sequence). The trim removed 5 bases at V and 5 bases at J, leaving 7 bases unmatched. CDR3 DNA: TGTGCCAGTAGTGCCTGGGACAGGGGGCGCGACGAGCAGTACTTC. It encodes CASSAWDRGRDEQYF.